Reported below is one TCR beta chain. What it recognizes is unknown. V was cut by 1 base and J by 5 bases, with 11 bases left in between. CDR1 and CDR2 from the germline V gene are SGHNT and YENEEA. The CDR3 consists of 14 residues. The culture ran for 10 days before CD4+ T cells were isolated. Everyone in the study got two shots of either the BNT162b2 or mRNA-1273 vaccine. Fresh IL-2-containing medium replaced half the medium on days 3 and 7. The sample belongs to a study of vaccination effects on CD4 cells after COVID-19. Clones were sequenced by immunoSEQ multiplex PCR, and TCRdb holds only the in-frame ones, with some missing. The sample includes approximately 74,000 clones, over 65% of them seen just once.

Sequencing was performed on CD4+ T cells from PBMCs cultured without peptide, taken after COVID-19 vaccination. The clonotype originates from a human donor who received a COVID-19 vaccine. The V and J genes are TRBV11-3 and TRBJ2-5; no definite D call. The CDR3 bases are TGTGCCAGCAGCTTAGGATGGGGTGGCGAGACCCAGTACTTC. Translation gives CASSLGWGGETQYF.